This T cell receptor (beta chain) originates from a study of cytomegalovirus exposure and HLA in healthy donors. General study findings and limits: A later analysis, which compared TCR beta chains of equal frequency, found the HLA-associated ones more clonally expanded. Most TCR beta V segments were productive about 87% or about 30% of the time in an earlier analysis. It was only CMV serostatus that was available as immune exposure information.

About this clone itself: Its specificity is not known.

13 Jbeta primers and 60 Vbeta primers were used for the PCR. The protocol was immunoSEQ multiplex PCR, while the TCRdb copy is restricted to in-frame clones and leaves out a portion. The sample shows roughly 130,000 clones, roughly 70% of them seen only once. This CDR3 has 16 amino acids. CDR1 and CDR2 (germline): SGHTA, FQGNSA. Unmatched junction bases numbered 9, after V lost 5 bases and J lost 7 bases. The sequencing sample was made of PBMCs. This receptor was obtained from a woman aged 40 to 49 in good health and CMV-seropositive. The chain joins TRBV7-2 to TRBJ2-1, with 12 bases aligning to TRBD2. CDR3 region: CASSIPGLAGRNEQFF. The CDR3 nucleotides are TGTGCCAGCAGCATACCGGGACTAGCGGGTAGGAATGAGCAGTTCTTC.